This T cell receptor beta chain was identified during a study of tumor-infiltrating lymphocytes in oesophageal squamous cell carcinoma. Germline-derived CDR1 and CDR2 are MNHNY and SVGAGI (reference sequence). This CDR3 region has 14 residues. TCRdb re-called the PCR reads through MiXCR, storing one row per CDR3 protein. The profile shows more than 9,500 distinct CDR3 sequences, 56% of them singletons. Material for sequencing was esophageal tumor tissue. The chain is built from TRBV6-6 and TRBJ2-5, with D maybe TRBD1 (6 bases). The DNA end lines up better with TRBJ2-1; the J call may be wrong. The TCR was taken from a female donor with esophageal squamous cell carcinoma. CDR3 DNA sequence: TGTGCCAGCAGTCCTAGGGGGACCCCCTACGAGCAGTTCTTC. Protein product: CASSPRGTPYEQFF.